The 25 T cell receptor beta chains below were found in one sample sequenced in a study of post-analysis software for immune sequencing data. Whole-study results and caveats: Compared with controls, patients had more of 4 to 6 TRBV segments, including TRBV5-6, TRBV5-1 and TRBV20-1.

No antigen has been assigned to these receptors. Prepared TCR beta cDNA libraries contained unique molecular identifiers. Via MiXCR, TCRdb re-called the PCR reads, giving one row per CDR3 protein. Of more than 450,000 distinct CDR3 sequences listed, 44% are singletons. The sample consisted of blood. Receptors originate from a girl under 18 with multiple sclerosis.

The sample holds a few counts of this clonotype. The V call is TRBV12-3 or TRBV12-4, the J call TRBJ1-1, with 9 nucleotides matching TRBD1. This CDR3 has 15 amino acids. The junction had 7 bases not matched to a gene; V was cut back by 6 bases and J by 2 bases. CDR3 DNA: TGTGCCAGCAGGGGACAGGGCGAAAGAAACACTGAAGCTTTCTTT. Translating gives CASRGQGERNTEAFF.

The chain has TRBV5-1 and TRBJ2-3; 10 nucleotides align to TRBD2. The CDR3 has 15 residues. The J segment lost 0 bases and the V segment lost 4 bases, leaving 2 bases of the junction unmatched. The germline V gene has CDR1 SGHRS and CDR2 YFSETQ. The CDR3 reads CASSIAGGSTDTQYF. The CDR3, as DNA: TGCGCCAGCAGCATAGCGGGGGGCAGCACAGATACGCAGTATTTT.

The chain is built from TRBV12-3 or TRBV12-4 and TRBJ2-4; 9 positions match TRBD2. The J call is doubtful: the DNA matches TRBJ2-5 better. This CDR3 spans 16 amino acids. The CDR3 DNA reads TGTGCCAGCAGCCCGGTGGGGCTAGCGGGAAGAGAGACCCAGTACTTC. Translating it yields CASSPVGLAGRETQYF.

This clonotype was seen more than once but under ten times. This CDR3 reads CASSPWTSGSDEQFF. The CDR3 coding sequence is TGTGCCAGCAGCCCTTGGACTAGCGGGAGTGATGAGCAGTTCTTC. The rearrangement uses TRBV6-5 and TRBJ2-1, with TRBD2 matching over 13 bases. Germline values: CDR1 MNHEY, CDR2 SVGAGI. The CDR3 is made up of 15 amino acids. V dropped 6 bases and J dropped 8; count of bases not matched to a gene: 7.

The rearrangement joins TRBV12-3 or TRBV12-4 to TRBJ1-2; D may be TRBD1 (5 bases). V dropped 3 bases and J dropped 6 bases, with 11 bases sitting between them. The length of the CDR3 is 13 residues. The CDR3 loop is CASSFGQGDGYTF. The DNA for the CDR3 is TGTGCCAGCAGTTTTGGGCAGGGTGATGGCTACACCTTC.

This chain uses TRBV12-3 or TRBV12-4 with TRBJ2-1; 13 bases line up with TRBD2. V dropped 7 bases and J dropped 9; count of bases not matched to a gene: 9. This CDR3 comprises 15 residues. CDR3 bases: TGTGCCAGCACCCCCGGACTAGCGGGAGTAGGTGAGCAGTTCTTC. It translates to CASTPGLAGVGEQFF.

The chain uses TRBV29-1 and TRBJ1-2; possibly TRBD1 for D (6 bases). This CDR3 is built from 12 residues. The germline V and J ends were trimmed by 7 bases and 8 bases, with 17 bases remaining between them. The germline CDR1 and CDR2 sequences are SQVTM and ANQGSEA. The CDR3 loop is CSGDGGGWGYTF. CDR3 DNA sequence: TGCAGCGGTGATGGTGGGGGCTGGGGCTACACCTTC.

The J gene is TRBJ2-3, the V gene TRBV7-2; tentatively, D is TRBD2 (6 bases). There are 15 residues in the CDR3. Germline loops: CDR1 SGHTA, CDR2 FQGNSA. The V gene lost 3 bases and the J gene lost 4 bases, with 14 bases spanning the gap. The CDR3 nucleotides read TGTGCCAGCAGCTTCCACCTACCGGGGGCAGATACGCAGTATTTT. As protein: CASSFHLPGADTQYF.

Remarks on this clonotype: At one end, the junction sequence differs from germline, possibly due to a read error. This rearrangement joins TRBV25-1 to TRBJ2-2, with 13 bases fitting TRBD2. The CDR3 is 18 amino acids. In germline, CDR1 is MGHDK, CDR2 SYGVNS. CDR3 region: CASSDRGLAGAKTGELFF. The CDR3 DNA follows: TGTGCCAGCAGTGATCGTGGACTAGCGGGGGCGAAGACCGGGGAGCTGTTTTTT. Full variable domain (missing parts from reference TRBV25-1 and TRBJ2-2): EADIYQTPRYLVIGTGKKITLECSQTMGHDKMYWYQQDPGMELHLIHYSYGVNSTEKGDLSSESTVSRIRTEHFPLTLESARPSHTSQYLCASSDRGLAGAKTGELFFGEGSRLTVL.

The chain has TRBV29-1 and TRBJ2-7; unclear D gene. The germline V gene encodes CDR1 SQVTM and CDR2 ANQGSEA. V was clipped by 7 bases and J by 1 base, with 8 bases between them. The CDR3 is 11 residues long. CDR3 in DNA: TGCAGCGCCGTCCAATCCTACGAGCAGTACTTC. Its protein is CSAVQSYEQYF.

V and J are TRBV5-1 and TRBJ2-1; possible D gene TRBD2, 6 bases. The CDR3 has 17 amino acids. Germline assignment: CDR1 SGHRS and CDR2 YFSETQ. Deletions cut 4 bases from V and 2 bases from J, with 19 bases between. CDR3 amino acids: CASSPSGARGAYNEQFF. The CDR3 nucleotides read TGCGCCAGCAGCCCCTCCGGGGCGCGGGGTGCCTACAATGAGCAGTTCTTC. Drawing the rest from reference TRBV5-1 and TRBJ2-1, the complete variable domain is KAGVTQTPRYLIKTRGQQVTLSCSPISGHRSVSWYQQTPGQGLQFLFEYFSETQRNKGNFPGRFSGRQFSNSRSEMNVSTLELGDSALYLCASSPSGARGAYNEQFFGPGTRLTVL.

The chain recombines TRBV5-1 with TRBJ1-3; D is unresolved. The germline gives CDR1 SGHRS, CDR2 YFSETQ. The CDR3 sequence is 18 residues long. V shed 0 bases and J shed 4 bases, with 20 bases lying between them. CDR3 coding DNA: TGCGCCAGCAGCTTGGACTCAGTCAGCCCTTTTTCAGGAAACACCATATATTTT. It yields the protein CASSLDSVSPFSGNTIYF.

The chain couples TRBV4-1 to TRBJ1-6; D is unclear. The germline V and J ends were trimmed by 4 bases and 8 bases, with 15 bases remaining between them. The germline CDR1 and CDR2 sequences are MGHRA and YSYEKL. There are 15 residues in the CDR3. CDR3 protein: CASSPGNRMDSPLHF. The CDR3 nucleotides read TGCGCCAGCAGCCCCGGGAACCGGATGGATTCACCCCTCCACTTT.

This chain joins TRBV20-1 and TRBJ2-5; D may be TRBD1 (5 bases). Germline assignment: CDR1 DFQATT and CDR2 SNEGSKA (reference sequence). V lost 1 base to trimming and J lost 4 bases, with 13 bases between them. The CDR3 contains 14 residues. The CDR3 DNA follows: TGCAGTGCTAGAGGAGACAGTCCGGGAGAGACCCAGTACTTC. Its protein product is CSARGDSPGETQYF.

The sample holds a few counts of this clonotype. The chain employs TRBV12-3 or TRBV12-4 and TRBJ2-3; D may be TRBD2 (6 bases). The CDR3 has 13 amino acids. V lost 9 bases and J 5 bases, leaving 15 bases between the germline ends. Here the CDR3 reads CASQTRKGDTQYF. CDR3 coding DNA: TGTGCCAGTCAGACTAGGAAGGGAGATACGCAGTATTTT.

The chain employs TRBV12-3 or TRBV12-4 and TRBJ2-5; no firm D call. The V end was cut by 5 bases, the J end by 7 bases, with 20 bases between. The CDR3 spans 15 residues. Written as DNA, the CDR3 is TGTGCCAGCAGTCAATGGACGGACCAGAAGGGGACCCAGTACTTC. It encodes CASSQWTDQKGTQYF.

J is TRBJ2-5 and V is TRBV4-1; 8 bases match TRBD1. The CDR3 runs to 18 residues. Germline V gives CDR1 MGHRA, CDR2 YSYEKL. J was trimmed by 11 bases and V by 1 base; bases with no gene match: 21. The CDR3 protein is CASSQGRRGTGDYNEQYF. CDR3 nucleotide sequence: TGCGCCAGCAGCCAAGGCCGAAGGGGGACAGGAGATTACAATGAGCAGTACTTC.

The chain couples TRBV20-1 to TRBJ2-3; 11 bases agree with TRBD2. CDR1 is DFQATT and CDR2 is SNEGSKA in the germline V gene (reference sequence). Trimming took 3 bases from V and 2 from J; bases not matched to a gene: 10. The CDR3 loop spans 17 amino acids. For the CDR3, the DNA is TGCAGTGCTAGTCCCAGACTAGCGGGGACTTTCACAGATACGCAGTATTTT. Its translation is CSASPRLAGTFTDTQYF.

This clonotype occurred a few times. The chain recombines TRBV5-1 with TRBJ1-1; 9 bases map to TRBD1. CDR1 and CDR2 (germline): SGHRS, YFSETQ. V was clipped by 0 bases and J by 7 bases; unmatched bases: 4. This CDR3 has 14 amino acids. The CDR3 DNA is TGCGCCAGCAGCTTGGACAGGGGGCTTGATGAAGCTTTCTTT. It specifies CASSLDRGLDEAFF.

The rearrangement joins TRBV5-5 to TRBJ2-3, with 9 positions matching TRBD1. Germline V lookup: CDR1 SGHKS, CDR2 YYEKEE (reference sequence). The CDR3 sequence is 15 residues long. V trimming: 2 bases; J trimming: 12 bases; junction bases outside the gene matches: 13. CDR3 nucleotide sequence: TGTGCCAGCAGCTTACTGGGACAGGGAGCCCTAGTACAGTATTTT. Translation gives CASSLLGQGALVQYF.

This clonotype was picked up a small number of times. The chain has TRBV2 and TRBJ2-3; D gene ambiguous. This CDR3 spans 11 amino acids. V was clipped by 3 bases and J by 5 bases, with 3 bases between them. Germline values: CDR1 SNHLY, CDR2 FYNNEI. The CDR3 nucleotides are TGTGCCAGCAGTGAGCTAGATACGCAGTATTTT. It yields the protein CASSELDTQYF.

This clonotype was seen a few times. In nucleotides, the CDR3 is TGTGCCAGCAGTCCCCGGAGGGGGTCGTCCAATGAGCAGTTCTTC. This codes for CASSPRRGSSNEQFF. The V call is TRBV7-9, the J call TRBJ2-1, with D perhaps TRBD1 or TRBD2 (6 bases each). Trimming shortened V by 6 bases and J by 6 bases, and 18 bases separated the two germline ends. Germline loops: CDR1 SEHNR, CDR2 FQNEAQ (reference sequence). The CDR3 is 15 amino acids.

This clonotype turned up a few times. J is TRBJ1-2 and V is TRBV27, with 8 bases lining up with TRBD1. Germline CDR1 reads MNHEY; CDR2 reads SMNVEV (reference sequence). CDR3 size: 14 residues. Germline trimming cut 6 bases from V and 4 bases from J; bases unmatched to any gene: 7. CDR3 in DNA: TGTGCCAGCAGCGCCAGGACAGGGTTCTATGGCTACACCTTC. Its translation: CASSARTGFYGYTF.

This clonotype has only a few counts. This chain connects TRBV25-1 to TRBJ2-7; TRBD1 aligns across 7 bases. CDR1 is MGHDK and CDR2 is SYGVNS in the germline V gene. The length of the CDR3 is 14 residues. V trimming: 5 bases; J trimming: 1 base; junction bases outside the gene matches: 5. The CDR3, as DNA: TGTGCCAGCAGTCAGACAGGGAGATCCTACGAGCAGTACTTC. It codes for CASSQTGRSYEQYF.

The chain's CDR3 is CASSQVRTAGNQPQHF. The CDR3, as DNA: TGTGCCAGCAGCCAAGTTCGGACAGCTGGCAATCAGCCCCAGCATTTT. This sequence joins TRBV5-5 and TRBJ1-5; D might be TRBD1 (6 bases). The CDR3 covers 16 residues. Germline CDR1 reads SGHKS; CDR2 reads YYEKEE (reference sequence). Trimming removed 4 bases from V and 2 bases from J, with 16 bases in between. Full variable domain (outside the CDR3, taken from reference TRBV5-5 and TRBJ1-5): DAGVTQSPTHLIKTRGQQVTLRCSPISGHKSVSWYQQVLGQGPQFIFQYYEKEERGRGNFPDRFSARQFPNYSSELNVNALLLGDSALYLCASSQVRTAGNQPQHFGDGTRLSIL.